The subject of this entry is one TCR beta chain. Its antigen remains unidentified. These data are taken from a study of shared clonotypes between healthy human individuals. General observations from the study: Generally, naive subsets (rather than memory subsets) showed larger estimated richness. Rarefaction revealed incomplete sorted-subset sequencing despite large depth.

Investigators spread the genomic DNA of each subset evenly over several immunoSEQ plates. Some clones are missing from TCRdb's copy, which holds only in-frame ones; the method was immunoSEQ multiplex PCR. The sample includes some 690,000 clones, about 90% of them seen just once. The sequence was obtained from a man in his late teens or twenties in good health. Some clones in this sample may be carry-over from other donors' samples. Sequencing input: memory CD8+ T cells from PBMCs. Subset described: CD45RO+ cells pooled with CCR7-negative TemRA cells.

CDR3: CASSDFGPYEQYF. DNA of the CDR3: TGCGCCAGCAGTGACTTTGGGCCATACGAGCAGTACTTC. The chain combines TRBV10-2 with TRBJ2-7, with D uncertain. Germline loops: CDR1 WSHSY, CDR2 SAAADI. V was pared by 3 bases and J by 4 bases, with 10 bases between. This CDR3 is built from 13 residues.